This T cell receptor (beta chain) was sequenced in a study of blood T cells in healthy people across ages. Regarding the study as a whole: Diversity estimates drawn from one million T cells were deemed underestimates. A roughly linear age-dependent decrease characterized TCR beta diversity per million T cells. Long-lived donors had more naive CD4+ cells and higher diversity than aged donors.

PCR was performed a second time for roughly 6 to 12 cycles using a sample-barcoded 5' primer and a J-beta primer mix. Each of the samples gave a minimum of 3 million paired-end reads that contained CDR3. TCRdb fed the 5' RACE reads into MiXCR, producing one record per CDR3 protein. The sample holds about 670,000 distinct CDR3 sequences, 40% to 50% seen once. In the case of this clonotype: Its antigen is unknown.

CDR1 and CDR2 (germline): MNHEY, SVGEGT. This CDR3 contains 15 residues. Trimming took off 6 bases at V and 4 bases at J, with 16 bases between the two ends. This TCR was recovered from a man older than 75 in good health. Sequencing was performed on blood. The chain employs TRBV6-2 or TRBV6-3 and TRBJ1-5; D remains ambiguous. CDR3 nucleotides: TGTGCCAGCAGCCCCGACCTGATCGGTAATCAGCCCCAGCATTTT. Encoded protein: CASSPDLIGNQPQHF.